The source of this T cell receptor (beta chain) is a study of post-analysis software for immune sequencing data. Prepared libraries of TCR beta cDNA carried unique molecular identifiers. Once about 0.85 to 11 million T cells were used, roughly 0.5 million cDNA molecules resulted. TCRdb passed the PCR reads through MiXCR, listing each CDR3 protein once. The table shows under 900,000 distinct CDR3 sequences, with 53% occurring only once. Notes on this clonotype: Its antigen is unknown.

Study-level findings and limits: Batch-mates among the samples co-clustered strongly by F measure.

Sequencing was done on a sample of blood. The source is a girl aged 10 to 17 with multiple sclerosis.

CDR3 residues: CSAIQGSNEKLFF. As DNA, the CDR3 is TGCAGTGCCATACAGGGCTCTAATGAAAAACTGTTTTTT. The V gene is TRBV20-1, the J gene TRBJ1-4; D possibly corresponds to TRBD1 (6 bases). The germline gives CDR1 DFQATT, CDR2 SNEGSKA (reference sequence). The CDR3 sequence is 13 residues long. Trimming stripped 6 bases from V and 3 bases from J, with 11 bases between.